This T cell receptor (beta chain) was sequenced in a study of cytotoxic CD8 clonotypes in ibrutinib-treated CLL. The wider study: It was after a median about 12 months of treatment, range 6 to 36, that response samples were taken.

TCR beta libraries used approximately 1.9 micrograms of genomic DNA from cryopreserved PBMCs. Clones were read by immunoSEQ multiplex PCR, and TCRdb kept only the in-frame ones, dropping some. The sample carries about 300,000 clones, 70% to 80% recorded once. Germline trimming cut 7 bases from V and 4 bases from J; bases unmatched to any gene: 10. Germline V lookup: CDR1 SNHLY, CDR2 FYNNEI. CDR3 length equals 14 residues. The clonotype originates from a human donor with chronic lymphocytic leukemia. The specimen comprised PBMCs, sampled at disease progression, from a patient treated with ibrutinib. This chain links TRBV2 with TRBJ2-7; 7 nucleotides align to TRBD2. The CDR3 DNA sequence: TGTGCCAGCATGGCGGGTAGCGGGCGTTACGAGCAGTACTTC. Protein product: CASMAGSGRYEQYF.